The entry below gives a single T cell receptor beta chain sequence along with its context. The antigen is not known. This entry belongs to a study of long-term antiretroviral therapy in people with HIV. Study results and caveats: ART preceded a rise in diversity that nonetheless stayed lower than in transplant donor controls. Comparison with controls showed narrower CDR3 length ranges in HIV repertoires.

With survey level as its setting, the immunoSEQ assay was v3.0. Some clones are missing from TCRdb's copy, which holds only in-frame ones; the method was immunoSEQ multiplex PCR. The sample includes 25,000 to 35,000 clones, about 96% seen only once; the top ten take 2.5% to 3%. Participants who had HIV were, without exception, treated in the United States. Germline lookup yields CDR1 MNHNS and CDR2 SASEGT. Trimming shortened V by 8 bases and J by 5 bases, and 13 bases separated the two germline ends. The CDR3 sequence is 12 residues long. This clonotype originated in a man aged 30 to 45 with HIV. Material: unsorted PBMCs, obtained 6.9 years after starting antiretroviral therapy. The chain combines TRBV6-1 with TRBJ2-7, with D perhaps being TRBD1 or TRBD2 (6 bases each). The CDR3 DNA follows: TGTGCCAGCCTCCCGGGGGCTAACGAGCAGTACTTC. Translated, it gives CASLPGANEQYF.